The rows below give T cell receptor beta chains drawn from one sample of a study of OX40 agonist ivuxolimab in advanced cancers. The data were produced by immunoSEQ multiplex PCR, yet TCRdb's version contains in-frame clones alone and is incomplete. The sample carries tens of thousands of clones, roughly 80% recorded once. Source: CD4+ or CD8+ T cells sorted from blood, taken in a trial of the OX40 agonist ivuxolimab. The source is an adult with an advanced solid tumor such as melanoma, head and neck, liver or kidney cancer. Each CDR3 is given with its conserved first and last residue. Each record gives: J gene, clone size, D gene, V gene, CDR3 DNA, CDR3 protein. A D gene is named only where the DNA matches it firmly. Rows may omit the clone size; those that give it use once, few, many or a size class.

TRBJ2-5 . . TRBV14 TGTGCCAGCAGCCAACTAGGGACGGTCGTCAGAGAGACCCAGTACTTC CASSQLGTVVRETQYF
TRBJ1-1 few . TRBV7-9 TGTGCCAGCAGCTTAGCGTTGTCGGTCCCTGAAGCTTTCTTT CASSLALSVPEAFF
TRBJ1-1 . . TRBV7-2 TGTGCCAGCAGCTTATATGGCAGGACGAACACTGAAGCTTTCTTT CASSLYGRTNTEAFF
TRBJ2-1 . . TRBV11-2 TGTGCCAGCAGCTATTGGGAGAGGGAGAATGAGCAGTTCTTC CASSYWERENEQFF
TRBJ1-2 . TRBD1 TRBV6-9 TGTGCCAGCGGGGGGGGACAGAATGGCTACACCTTC CASGGGQNGYTF
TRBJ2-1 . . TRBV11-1 TGTGCCAGCAGCCCCTCATGGGGGACCTCCTACAATGAGCAGTTCTTC CASSPSWGTSYNEQFF
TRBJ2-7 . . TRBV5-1 TGCGCCAGCAGCTTGGCAGGGTCCAACAGGGTCAACGAGCAGTACTTC CASSLAGSNRVNEQYF
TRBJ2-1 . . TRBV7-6 TGTGCCAGCAGCAATCTACAGGGCAGGGCGGCCGGGGAGCAGTTCTTC CASSNLQGRAAGEQFF
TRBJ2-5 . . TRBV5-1 TGCGCCAGCAGCTTGGGGTTGGGTCAAGAGACCCAGTACTTC CASSLGLGQETQYF
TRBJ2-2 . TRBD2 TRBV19 TGTGCCAGTAGATCCGGCGGGAGCGGGGGCCAGATCGCGAACACCGGGGAGCTGTTTTTT CASRSGGSGGQIANTGELFF
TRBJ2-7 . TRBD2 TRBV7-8 TGTGCCAGCAGCTTCATGGGGAGGGCCGCATCCGAGCAGTACTTC CASSFMGRAASEQYF
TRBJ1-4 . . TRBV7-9 TGTGCCAGCGGCCAGGAGGCAACTAATGAAAAACTGTTTTTT CASGQEATNEKLFF
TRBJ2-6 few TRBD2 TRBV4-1 TGCGCCAGCAGCCAGACAAGACTAGCGGGGAGCTCTGGGGCCAACGTCCTGACTTTC CASSQTRLAGSSGANVLTF
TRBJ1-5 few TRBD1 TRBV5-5 TGTGCCAGCACTCCCGGGACAGGCCTTTATCAGCCCCAGCATTTT CASTPGTGLYQPQHF
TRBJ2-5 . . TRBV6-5 TGTGCCAGCAGTTACAGGACAGAAGAGACCCAGTACTTC CASSYRTEETQYF
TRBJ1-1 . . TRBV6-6 TGTGCCAGCAGAGCCCCGGGACAGAACACTGAAGCTTTCTTT CASRAPGQNTEAFF
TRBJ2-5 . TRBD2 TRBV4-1 TGCGCCAGCAGCCAAGGGCCTAGCGGGGGCTGGGGGACCCAGTACTTC CASSQGPSGGWGTQYF
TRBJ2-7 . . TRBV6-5 TGTGCCAGCAGTTACTCGGCCTCCTACGAGCAGTACTTC CASSYSASYEQYF
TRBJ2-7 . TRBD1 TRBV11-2 TGTGCCAGCAGTTCATTGGGGACAGGGGATTACTACGAGCAGTACTTC CASSSLGTGDYYEQYF
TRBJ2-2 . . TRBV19 TGTGCCAGCGAGGGGCACCAGAACACCGGGGAGCTGTTTTTT CASEGHQNTGELFF
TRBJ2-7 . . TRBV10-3 TGTGCCATCAGTGATTACGACGGGTCCTACGAGCAGTACTTC CAISDYDGSYEQYF
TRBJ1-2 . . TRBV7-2 TGTGCCAGCAGCACTTATCTGACAGGCCCTTGGGGCTACACCTTC CASSTYLTGPWGYTF
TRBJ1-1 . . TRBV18 TGTGCCAGCTCACAAGGGGAGAACACTGAAGCTTTCTTT CASSQGENTEAFF
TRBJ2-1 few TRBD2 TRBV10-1 TGCGCCAGCATTGGTAGCGGGCAATCCTACAATGAGCAGTTCTTC CASIGSGQSYNEQFF
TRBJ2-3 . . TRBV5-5 TGTGCCAGCAGCTTGAGTCTCCGAGGGGCTAGCACAGATACGCAGTATTTT CASSLSLRGASTDTQYF
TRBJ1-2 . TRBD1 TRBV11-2 TGTGCCAGCAGCCCCCTAGGACAGGTTGGCTACACCTTC CASSPLGQVGYTF
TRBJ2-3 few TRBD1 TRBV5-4 TGTGCCAGCAGCTGGCCCTTGACAGGGGGCACAGATACGCAGTATTTT CASSWPLTGGTDTQYF
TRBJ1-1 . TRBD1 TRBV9 TGTGCCAGCAGACCCGGACAGGGTTTAAACACTGAAGCTTTCTTT CASRPGQGLNTEAFF
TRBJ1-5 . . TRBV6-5 TGTGCCAGCAGTATGAACCGGGCCAATAATCAGCCCCAGCATTTT CASSMNRANNQPQHF
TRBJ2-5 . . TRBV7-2 TGTGCCAGCAGCTTACAGGGTATTCAAGAGACCCAGTACTTC CASSLQGIQETQYF
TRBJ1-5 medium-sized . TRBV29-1 TGCAGCGTAGAGGTGGGCAATCAGCCCCAGCATTTT CSVEVGNQPQHF
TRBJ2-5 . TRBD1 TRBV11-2 TGTGCCAGCAGCAGCGAACAGGGGGCTAAGACCCAGTACTTC CASSSEQGAKTQYF
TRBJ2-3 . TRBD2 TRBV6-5 TGTGCCAGCAGTGCCGGGACTAGCGGGGGCAGCCCGTATTTT CASSAGTSGGSPYF
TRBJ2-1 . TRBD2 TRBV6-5 TGTGCCGCAGGGGTGGGACTAGGCTCCTACAATGAGCAGTTCTTC CAAGVGLGSYNEQFF
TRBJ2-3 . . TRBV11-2 TGTGCCAGCAGCTTAGGCCCGGGGTTCACAGATACGCAGTATTTT CASSLGPGFTDTQYF
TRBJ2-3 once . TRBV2 TGTGCCATGCAACCGGGACAATCCACAGATACGCAGTATTTT CAMQPGQSTDTQYF
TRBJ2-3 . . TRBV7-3 TGTGCCAGCAGCTCCCATGGGATGACAGATACGCAGTATTTT CASSSHGMTDTQYF
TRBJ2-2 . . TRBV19 TGTGCCAGCCTACCCGGGTCCCTGGCCGGGGAGCTGTTTTTT CASLPGSLAGELFF
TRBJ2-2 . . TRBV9 TGTGCCAGCAGACTTGGTTTAACCGGGGAGCTGTTTTTT CASRLGLTGELFF
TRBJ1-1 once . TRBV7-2 TGTGCCAGCAGCCACAGCCTTAGAGGGACTGAAGCTTTCTTT CASSHSLRGTEAFF
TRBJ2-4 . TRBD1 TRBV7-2 TGTGCCAGCAGCCACCGACAGGGAAACATTCAGTACTTC CASSHRQGNIQYF